This TCR beta chain was obtained from a study of vaccination effects on CD4 cells after COVID-19. The overall study: Two doses of either BNT162b2 or mRNA-1273 were given to each participant. General observations from the study: Both infection-induced and vaccine-induced clones contracted markedly at late post-vaccination timepoints.

There are 14 residues in the CDR3. CDR1 SNHLY and CDR2 FYNNEI come from the germline V gene. Trimming left V 4 bases short and J 7 bases short, with 14 bases between. Details on this clone: As yet, its antigen is unknown.

Antigen-specific CD4+ T cells were first expanded with viral peptide pools by the ViraFEST assay and only then sequenced. CD4+ T cell isolation took place after 10 days of culture. The vaccine recipients had no prior SARS-CoV-2 infection, with negative nucleocapsid antibodies. For each well, two million PBMC were cultured with roughly 9.2 IU/ml IL-2 and roughly 9.2 ug/ml peptides. Researchers swapped half the medium for IL-2 medium on both days 3 and 7. Sequenced by immunoSEQ multiplex PCR; TCRdb stores in-frame clones only, minus some. The sample lists tens of thousands of clones; around 75% were seen once.

The rearrangement joins TRBV2 to TRBJ2-4, with TRBD1 as a possible D gene (6 bases). This material consisted of CD4+ T cells from PBMCs cultured with HCoV-NL63 spike peptides, taken before COVID-19 vaccination. The source is a human donor who received a COVID-19 vaccine. The CDR3 here is CASSVSRGPNIQYF. The DNA of the CDR3 is TGTGCCAGCAGTGTTAGCAGGGGACCTAACATTCAGTACTTC.